The clone carrying this TCR beta chain has ten or more counts. Its cognate antigen is unknown. For repertoire sequencing, the TCR beta CDR3 regions were amplified from RNA transcripts. Investigators did first-round RT-PCR with HTBI primers, then second-round multiplex PCR. TCRdb re-analysed the multiplex PCR reads in MiXCR, keeping a single row per CDR3 protein. This sample has about 400,000 distinct CDR3 sequences; 15% occur once, and the top ten carry approximately 7%. This record comes from a study of Graves' ophthalmopathy and Graves' hyperthyroidism. This CDR3 spans 12 amino acids. Germline-derived CDR1 and CDR2 are MNHEY and SVGAGI. V shed 2 bases and J shed 7 bases, with 9 bases lying between them. Findings and caveats of the study: A majority of expanded thyroid clonotypes exceeding 0.001 frequency were likewise present in blood. Built on 13 signatures, a model told ophthalmopathy apart from stable hyperthyroidism with about 90% sensitivity and roughly 81% specificity.

The sequenced sample consisted of peripheral blood. This receptor was identified in a woman in her late teens or twenties with stable Graves' hyperthyroidism. The chain couples TRBV6-5 to TRBJ2-7, with D perhaps given as TRBD1 or TRBD2 (6 bases each). CDR3 DNA sequence: TGTGCCAGCAGTTACAGGGGGAGGGAGCAGTACTTC. Its translation: CASSYRGREQYF.